This entry features one T cell receptor beta chain sequence. This entry belongs to a study of CD8+ T cells in alopecia areata. Reverse transcription of extracted RNA yielded cDNA, which provided the sequencing template. Assay: immunoSEQ multiplex PCR; the TCRdb copy retains only in-frame clones and omits some. Of some 180,000 clones listed, about 51% were seen once; the top ten hold around 10%. Described treatment: oral pan-JAK inhibitor, 5-10 mg twice daily. The specimen comprised CD8+ T cells sorted from blood, sampled at week 52, from a patient treated with tofacitinib. The TCR was taken from a human donor with alopecia areata.

CDR3 sequence (DNA): TGTGCCAGCAGCCAGGGCCGGGACACTGAAGCTTTCTTT. Residues: CASSQGRDTEAFF. V is TRBV4-2 and J is TRBJ1-1; D gene unclear. Per the germline V gene, CDR1 is LGHNA and CDR2 is YNFKEQ. Between the trimmed V and J ends, which lost 3 bases and 3 bases, there was a span of 8 bases. CDR3 length equals 13 residues.